This T cell receptor beta chain comes out of a study of blood T cell repertoires in COVID-19. TCRdb's table, derived via immunoSEQ multiplex PCR, lists solely in-frame clones and lacks some. The sample has some 9,000 clones, 86% seen once; the top ten hold 8% to 9.5%. The germline V and J ends were trimmed by 6 bases and 4 bases, with 11 bases remaining between them. The CDR3 contains 14 residues. Looked up from germline, CDR1 is SGHNT and CDR2 is YYREEE (reference sequence). Sequenced input: peripheral blood. The TCR was taken from a human donor in a cohort sampled during active COVID-19. The V call is TRBV5-4, the J call TRBJ2-6; tentative D call: TRBD2 (5 bases). In DNA form, the CDR3 reads TGTGCCAGCAAAGAGGGATCCGGGGCCAACGTCCTGACTTTC. It is translated as CASKEGSGANVLTF. Combining the CDR3 with reference TRBV5-4 and TRBJ2-6 gives the whole variable domain ETGVTQSPTHLIKTRGQQVTLRCSSQSGHNTVSWYQQALGQGPQFIFQYYREEENGRGNFPPRFSGLQFPNYSSELNVNALELDDSALYLCASKEGSGANVLTFGAGSRLTVL.